The sequence of this T cell receptor (beta chain) was determined in a study of preoperative IRX-2 immunotherapy in early breast cancer. Libraries were prepared by immunoSEQ multiplex PCR; TCRdb keeps only in-frame clonotypes and omits some of them. The table shows roughly 43,000 clones, with approximately 95% occurring only once. Germline V CDR1 and CDR2: SGHTA, FQGNSA. The CDR3 loop spans 15 amino acids. V lost 4 bases and J lost 1, with 13 bases in between. Described treatment: preoperative locoregional IRX-2 cytokine immunotherapy. Preoperative locoregional IRX-2 cytokine immunotherapy was tested in the phase Ib source study.

The chain employs TRBV7-2 and TRBJ1-1; D is perhaps TRBD1 (5 bases). This material consisted of tumor tissue, taken after IRX-2 immunotherapy. The receptor was derived from a human donor with breast cancer. CDR3 DNA sequence: TGTGCCAGCAGCTCATCCAGGGTCCCGAACACTGAAGCTTTCTTT. It encodes CASSSSRVPNTEAFF.